This TCR beta chain derives from a study of T cell responses to AZD1222 COVID-19 vaccine. The method was immunoSEQ multiplex PCR; TCRdb's version includes in-frame clones alone and lacks a portion of them. The sample lists 120,000 or so clones, 92% occurring once. Note on this clone: What it binds is not known.

Study results and limitations: Scientists sampled the repertoires only once the peak T cell response had passed.

This CDR3 has 18 amino acids. CDR1 is MNHNS, CDR2 SASEGT, per germline. Unmatched junction bases numbered 15, after V lost 2 bases and J lost 8 bases. The gene calls are TRBV6-1 and TRBJ1-4, with 9 bases lining up with TRBD1. The TCR was taken from an adult in good health. The sample consisted of peripheral blood, taken on day 0 of AZD1222 vaccination. The CDR3 DNA reads TGTGCCAGCAGTGAATCCCGGGACAGGGTTATTTTTTCGGAAAAACTGTTTTTT. Residues: CASSESRDRVIFSEKLFF.